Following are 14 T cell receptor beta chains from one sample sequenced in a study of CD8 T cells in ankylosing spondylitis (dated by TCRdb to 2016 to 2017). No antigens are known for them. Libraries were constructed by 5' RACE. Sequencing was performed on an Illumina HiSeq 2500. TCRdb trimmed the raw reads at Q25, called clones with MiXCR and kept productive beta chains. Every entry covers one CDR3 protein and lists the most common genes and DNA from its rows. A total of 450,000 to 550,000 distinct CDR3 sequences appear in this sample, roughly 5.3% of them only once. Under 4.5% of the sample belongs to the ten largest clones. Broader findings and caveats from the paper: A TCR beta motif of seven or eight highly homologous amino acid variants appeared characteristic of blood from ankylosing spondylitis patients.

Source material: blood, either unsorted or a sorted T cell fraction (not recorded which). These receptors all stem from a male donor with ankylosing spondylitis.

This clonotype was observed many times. CDR3 in amino acids: CASSYHDRASTDTQYF. The CDR3 bases are TGTGCCAGCAGTTACCATGACAGGGCTAGCACAGATACGCAGTATTTT. The V call is TRBV6-5, the J call TRBJ2-3; 7 nucleotides match TRBD1. The germline V gene has CDR1 MNHEY and CDR2 SVGAGI. With V trimmed by 2 bases and J by 0 bases, 5 bases remained unmatched. The CDR3 totals 16 residues.

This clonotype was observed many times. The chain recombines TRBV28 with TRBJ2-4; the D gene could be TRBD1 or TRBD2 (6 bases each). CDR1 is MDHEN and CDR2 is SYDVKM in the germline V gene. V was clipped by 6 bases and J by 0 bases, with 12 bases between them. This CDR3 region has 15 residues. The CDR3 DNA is TGTGCCAGCAGGAGTAGGGGGGTAGCCAAAAACATTCAGTACTTC. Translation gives CASRSRGVAKNIQYF.

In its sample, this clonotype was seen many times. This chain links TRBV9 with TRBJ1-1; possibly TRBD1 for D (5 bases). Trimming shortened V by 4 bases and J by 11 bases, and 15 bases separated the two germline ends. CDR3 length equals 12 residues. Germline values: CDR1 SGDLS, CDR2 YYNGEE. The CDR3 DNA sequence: TGTGCCAGCAGCCCAGCCCAGGGCGGCGCTTTCTTT. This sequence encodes CASSPAQGGAFF.

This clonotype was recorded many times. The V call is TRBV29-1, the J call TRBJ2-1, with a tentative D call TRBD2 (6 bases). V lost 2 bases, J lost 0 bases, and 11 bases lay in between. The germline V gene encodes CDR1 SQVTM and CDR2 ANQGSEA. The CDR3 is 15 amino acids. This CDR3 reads CSVERRGSSYNEQFF. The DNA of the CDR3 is TGCAGCGTTGAACGTCGGGGGAGCTCCTACAATGAGCAGTTCTTC.

CDR3 DNA: TGTGCCAGCAGCGTATGGAAGGATGAGCAGTTCTTC. Translation gives CASSVWKDEQFF. The chain links TRBV7-2 to TRBJ2-1, with D unresolved. V was cut by 5 bases and J by 8 bases, with 10 bases left in between. CDR1 and CDR2 from the germline V gene are SGHTA and FQGNSA. The CDR3 contains 12 residues. The entire variable domain, with the rest obtained from reference TRBV7-2 and TRBJ2-1, is as follows: GAGVSQSPSNKVTEKGKDVELRCDPISGHTALYWYRQSLGQGLEFLIYFQGNSAPDKSGLPSDRFSAERTGGSVSTLTIQRTQQEDSAVYLCASSVWKDEQFFGPGTRLTVL.

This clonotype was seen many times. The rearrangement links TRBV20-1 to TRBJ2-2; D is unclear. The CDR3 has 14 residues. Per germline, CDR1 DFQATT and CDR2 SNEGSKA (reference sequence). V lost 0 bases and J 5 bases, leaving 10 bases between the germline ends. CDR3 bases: TGCAGTGCTAGAGATATAGGAGTGACCGGGGAGCTGTTTTTT. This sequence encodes CSARDIGVTGELFF.

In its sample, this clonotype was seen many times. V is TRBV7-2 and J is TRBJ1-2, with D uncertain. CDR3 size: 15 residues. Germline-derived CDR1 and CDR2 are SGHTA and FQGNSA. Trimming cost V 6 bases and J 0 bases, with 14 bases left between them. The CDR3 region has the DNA TGTGCCAGCAGGGGCCGCTACGGGGCTAACTATGGCTACACCTTC. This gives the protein CASRGRYGANYGYTF.

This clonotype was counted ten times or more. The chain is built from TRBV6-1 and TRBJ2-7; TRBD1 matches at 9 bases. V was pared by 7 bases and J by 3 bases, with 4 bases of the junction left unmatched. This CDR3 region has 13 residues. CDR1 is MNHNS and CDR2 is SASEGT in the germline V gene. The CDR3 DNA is TGTGCCAGCACCGGACAGGGGTACTACGAGCAGTACTTC. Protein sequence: CASTGQGYYEQYF.

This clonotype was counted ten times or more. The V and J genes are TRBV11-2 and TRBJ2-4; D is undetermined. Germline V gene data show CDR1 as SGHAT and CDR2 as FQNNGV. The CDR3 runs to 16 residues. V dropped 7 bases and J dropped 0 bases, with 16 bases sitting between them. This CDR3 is CASTPGLPLAKNIQYF. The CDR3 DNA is TGTGCCAGCACTCCCGGGTTACCTCTAGCCAAAAACATTCAGTACTTC.

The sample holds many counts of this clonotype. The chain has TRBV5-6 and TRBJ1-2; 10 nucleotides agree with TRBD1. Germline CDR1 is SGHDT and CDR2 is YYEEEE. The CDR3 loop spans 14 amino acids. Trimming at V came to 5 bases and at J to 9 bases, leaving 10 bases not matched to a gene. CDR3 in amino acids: CASSRDRGLWSYTF. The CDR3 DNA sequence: TGTGCCAGCAGTCGAGACAGGGGGCTGTGGAGCTACACCTTC.

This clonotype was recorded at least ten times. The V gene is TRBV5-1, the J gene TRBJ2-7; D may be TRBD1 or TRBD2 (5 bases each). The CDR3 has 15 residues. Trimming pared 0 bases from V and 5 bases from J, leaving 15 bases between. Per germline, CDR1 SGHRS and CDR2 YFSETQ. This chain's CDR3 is CASSLDAGRWDEQYF. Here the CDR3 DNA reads TGCGCCAGCAGCTTGGACGCAGGGAGATGGGACGAGCAGTACTTC.

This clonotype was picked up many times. CDR3 in amino acids: CASSFPGQGATEAFF. CDR3 sequence (DNA): TGTGCCAGCAGTTTTCCGGGACAGGGGGCCACTGAAGCTTTCTTT. The chain links TRBV27 to TRBJ1-1; 12 bases match TRBD1. Germline CDR1 MNHEY, CDR2 SMNVEV (reference sequence). The trim removed 3 bases at V and 4 bases at J, leaving 3 bases unmatched. The CDR3 consists of 15 residues.

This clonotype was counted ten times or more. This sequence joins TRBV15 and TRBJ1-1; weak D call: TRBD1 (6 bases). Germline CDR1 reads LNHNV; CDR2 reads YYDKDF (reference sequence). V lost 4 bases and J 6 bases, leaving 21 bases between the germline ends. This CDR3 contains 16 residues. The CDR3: CATSKGTWGGAPEAFF. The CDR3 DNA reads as TGTGCCACCAGCAAAGGTACATGGGGGGGCGCGCCTGAAGCTTTCTTT.

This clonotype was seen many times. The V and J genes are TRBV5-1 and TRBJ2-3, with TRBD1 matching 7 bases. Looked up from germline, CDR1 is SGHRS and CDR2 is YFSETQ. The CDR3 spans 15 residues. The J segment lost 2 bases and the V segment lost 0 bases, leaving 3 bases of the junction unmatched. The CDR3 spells CASSLVGQTTDTQYF. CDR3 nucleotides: TGCGCCAGCAGCTTGGTGGGACAGACCACAGATACGCAGTATTTT. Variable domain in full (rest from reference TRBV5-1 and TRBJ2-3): KAGVTQTPRYLIKTRGQQVTLSCSPISGHRSVSWYQQTPGQGLQFLFEYFSETQRNKGNFPGRFSGRQFSNSRSEMNVSTLELGDSALYLCASSLVGQTTDTQYFGPGTRLTVL.